Listed below are T cell receptor beta chains from one sample, sequenced in a study of low-dose radiotherapy and immunotherapy resistance in tumors. A single record per CDR3 protein comes from TCRdb applying MiXCR to the reads. The table includes under 90,000 distinct CDR3 sequences, 15% to 20% detected once. The sequencing used PBMCs, collected after low-dose radiotherapy plus immunotherapy. These receptors were collected from a male donor with prostate cancer. CDR3s include the opening cysteine and the closing phenylalanine or tryptophan. The D gene is left open where the match is weak. The listing skips clone size in some rows; elsewhere it reads once, few, many or a size class.

TRBJ2-2	TRBV7-2	-	many	CASSPIGAAGSGELFF	TGTGCCAGCAGTCCAATCGGGGCAGCGGGTTCCGGGGAGCTGTTTTTT
TRBJ2-5	TRBV7-2	TRBD2	many	CASRAGTTETQYF	TGTGCCAGCAGGGCCGGGACTACAGAGACCCAGTACTTC
TRBJ2-7	TRBV4-2	-	-	CASSQDWPGGYEQYF	TGTGCCAGCAGCCAAGATTGGCCCGGAGGATACGAGCAGTACTTC
TRBJ1-1	TRBV5-1	-	many	CASSLAGRGNTEAFF	TGCGCCAGCAGCTTGGCCGGACGGGGGAACACTGAAGCTTTCTTT
TRBJ2-7	TRBV2	-	many	CASGRDKSSYEQYF	TGTGCCAGCGGGAGGGACAAGAGCTCCTACGAGCAGTACTTC
TRBJ2-1	TRBV7-8	-	many	CASSLGTTTYNEQFF	TGTGCCAGCAGCTTAGGGACTACAACTTACAATGAGCAGTTCTTC
TRBJ2-3	TRBV20-1	TRBD2	many	CSASALAGNTDTQYF	TGCAGTGCTAGCGCCCTAGCGGGGAACACAGATACGCAGTATTTT
TRBJ2-3	TRBV20-1	TRBD2	many	CSAGRTSGSRTDTQYF	TGCAGTGCTGGGAGGACTAGCGGGAGTCGGACAGATACGCAGTATTTT
TRBJ1-6	TRBV27	-	many	CASSSSPVYNSPLHF	TGTGCCAGCAGTTCGTCCCCCGTCTATAATTCACCCCTCCACTTT
TRBJ2-1	TRBV9	TRBD2	many	CASSVDGRGSNEQFF	TGTGCCAGCAGCGTAGACGGGAGGGGCTCCAATGAGCAGTTCTTC
TRBJ1-2	TRBV29-1	-	many	CSANLQSYGYTF	TGCAGCGCTAACCTCCAGTCATATGGCTACACCTTC
TRBJ2-2	TRBV20-1	-	-	CSAPARKTVAGELFF	TGCAGTGCTCCGGCCCGGAAAACAGTGGCCGGGGAGCTGTTTTTT
TRBJ2-7	TRBV27	-	-	CASVLGLRGTHEQYF	TGTGCCAGCGTCTTGGGTCTCAGAGGGACCCACGAGCAGTACTTC
TRBJ2-6	TRBV10-3	-	many	CAISGSVSGANVLTF	TGTGCCATCAGTGGTTCGGTTTCTGGGGCCAACGTCCTGACTTTC
TRBJ1-4	TRBV7-2	-	few	CASSRGQSNGEKLFF	TGTGCCAGCAGCCGCGGACAGTCCAACGGGGAAAAACTGTTTTTT
TRBJ2-3	TRBV6-2/TRBV6-3	TRBD2	many	CASTKTRGDGLTDTQYF	TGTGCCAGCACCAAAACCCGGGGGGACGGACTCACAGATACGCAGTATTTT
TRBJ2-7	TRBV7-9	-	-	CASSRGAVYYEQYF	TGTGCCAGCAGCCGGGGGGCCGTATACTACGAGCAGTACTTC
TRBJ2-1	TRBV7-2	-	many	CASSRPGGRQFF	TGTGCCAGCAGCCGTCCAGGGGGGAGGCAGTTCTTC
TRBJ2-7	TRBV24-1	-	-	CATSDPGQHEQYF	TGTGCCACCAGTGATCCTGGACAGCACGAGCAGTACTTC
TRBJ2-1	TRBV29-1	-	many	CSVDKGEQQFF	TGCAGCGTTGATAAAGGAGAACAACAGTTCTTC
TRBJ2-3	TRBV10-2	TRBD1	many	CASSPDRVPDTQYF	TGCGCCAGCAGCCCGGACAGGGTCCCAGATACGCAGTATTTT
TRBJ2-5	TRBV5-3	-	many	CASSLPAQETQYF	TGTGCCAGCAGCTTACCGGCACAAGAGACCCAGTACTTC
TRBJ2-7	TRBV19	-	many	CATSRALQYEQYF	TGTGCCACATCGAGGGCCTTACAATACGAGCAGTACTTC
TRBJ2-2	TRBV18	-	few	CASSPNGRSSKHRGAVFF	-
TRBJ1-5	TRBV2	TRBD1	many	CASSNARGPSQPQHF	TGTGCCAGCAGTAACGCCAGGGGGCCAAGTCAGCCCCAGCATTTT
TRBJ2-7	TRBV4-2	TRBD2	many	CASSQTSGMYEQYF	TGTGCCAGCAGCCAGACTAGCGGGATGTACGAGCAGTACTTC
TRBJ2-7	TRBV10-3	TRBD1	many	CAISGQGSYEQYF	TGTGCCATCAGTGGACAGGGTTCCTACGAGCAGTACTTC
TRBJ1-5	TRBV4-3	-	many	CASSHDAGSNQPQHF	TGCGCCAGCAGCCATGATGCCGGGAGCAATCAGCCCCAGCATTTT
TRBJ2-1	TRBV5-4	-	many	CASSIDTGNEQFF	TGTGCCAGCAGCATCGACACGGGGAATGAGCAGTTCTTC
TRBJ2-1	TRBV27	-	many	CAINRLGGNEQFF	TGTGCCATCAATAGGCTAGGAGGCAATGAGCAGTTCTTC
TRBJ2-6	TRBV18	TRBD1	few	CASSSGTGGSGANVLTF	TGTGCCAGCTCGTCCGGGACAGGGGGCTCTGGGGCCAACGTCCTGACTTTC
TRBJ1-6	TRBV7-2	-	many	CASSSEGRNSPLHF	TGTGCCAGCAGCTCAGAAGGTCGTAATTCACCCCTCCACTTT
TRBJ2-2	TRBV28	TRBD1	many	CASSSTGGESFGELFF	TGTGCCAGCAGTTCTACAGGGGGCGAAAGTTTCGGGGAGCTGTTTTTT
TRBJ2-1	TRBV20-1	TRBD2	many	CSARKSGSSYNEQFF	TGCAGTGCTAGAAAAAGCGGGAGCTCCTACAATGAGCAGTTCTTC
TRBJ2-3	TRBV12-3/TRBV12-4	-	many	CASSFDRSDTQYF	TGTGCCAGCAGTTTCGATCGGTCAGATACGCAGTATTTT
TRBJ2-3	TRBV5-4	-	many	CASSPGWGSRAVDTQYF	TGTGCCAGCAGTCCTGGTTGGGGGAGCAGGGCAGTAGATACGCAGTATTTT
TRBJ1-5	TRBV6-1	-	many	CASSYEWAGNQPQHF	TGTGCCAGCAGTTACGAATGGGCAGGCAATCAGCCCCAGCATTTT
TRBJ2-4	TRBV29-1	-	many	CSVEGLKNIQYF	TGCAGCGTTGAAGGACTGAAAAACATTCAGTACTTC
TRBJ2-5	TRBV7-2	TRBD1	many	CASSSTGGEETQYF	TGTGCCAGCAGCTCGACAGGGGGGGAAGAGACCCAGTACTTC
TRBJ2-1	TRBV7-3	-	few	CASSPRGLSRDEQFF	TGTGCCAGCAGCCCCCGTGGGCTATCGAGGGATGAGCAGTTCTTC
TRBJ1-5	TRBV30	TRBD1	many	CAWSGGQGGQPQHF	TGTGCCTGGAGTGGGGGACAGGGGGGGCAGCCCCAGCATTTT
TRBJ2-1	TRBV29-1	TRBD2	many	CSVEGTSGRGRGGEQFF	TGCAGCGTTGAAGGGACTAGCGGGAGAGGTCGGGGAGGTGAGCAGTTCTTC
TRBJ2-7	TRBV14	TRBD1	many	CASSQSGQGTYEQYF	TGTGCCAGCAGCCAGTCGGGACAGGGGACATACGAGCAGTACTTC
TRBJ1-1	TRBV6-2/TRBV6-3	-	many	CASSSTPKVRAFF	TGTGCCAGCAGTTCGACACCCAAAGTGCGAGCTTTCTTT
TRBJ2-2	TRBV5-1	TRBD1	-	CASSLNRGSDTGELFF	TGCGCCAGCAGCTTGAACAGGGGTTCGGACACCGGGGAGCTGTTTTTT
TRBJ1-3	TRBV28	-	many	CASSPLGGERSGNTIYF	TGTGCCAGCAGTCCGCTAGGAGGGGAGCGCTCTGGAAACACCATATATTTT
TRBJ2-3	TRBV18	-	many	CASCHAREYTQYF	TGTGCCAGCTGCCACGCCAGGGAGTATACGCAGTATTTT
TRBJ2-1	TRBV18	-	many	CASSSSGMGFYNEQFF	TGTGCCAGCTCAAGTAGCGGAATGGGGTTTTACAATGAGCAGTTCTTC
TRBJ2-7	TRBV4-1	TRBD2	many	CASSQDFGLAGSSYEQYF	TGCGCCAGCAGCCAAGACTTTGGGCTAGCGGGGAGCTCCTACGAGCAGTACTTC
TRBJ2-7	TRBV29-1	-	-	CSVEGVGLYEQYF	TGCAGCGTTGAAGGAGTGGGACTGTACGAGCAGTACTTC
TRBJ1-1	TRBV6-2/TRBV6-3	-	many	CASGVGEAALNTEAFF	TGTGCCAGCGGGGTAGGGGAGGCGGCACTTAACACTGAAGCTTTCTTT
TRBJ2-5	TRBV11-2	-	-	CASSLPVEETQYF	TGTGCCAGCAGCTTACCCGTTGAAGAGACCCAGTACTTC
TRBJ1-2	TRBV30	-	-	CAWTGQGLRGYTF	TGTGCCTGGACCGGACAAGGTCTTCGCGGCTACACCTTC
TRBJ2-1	TRBV19	-	many	CASRTQGYNEQFF	TGTGCCAGTAGGACTCAGGGATACAATGAGCAGTTCTTC
TRBJ2-7	TRBV29-1	-	many	CSVASWRVFSYEQYF	TGCAGCGTTGCGAGTTGGAGGGTATTCTCCTACGAGCAGTACTTC
TRBJ1-2	TRBV4-2	-	-	CASSQGGGYGYTF	TGTGCCAGCAGCCAAGGTGGCGGGTACGGCTACACCTTC
TRBJ2-7	TRBV7-9	TRBD1	-	CASSPMTGYYEQYF	TGTGCCAGCAGCCCAATGACAGGGTACTACGAGCAGTACTTC